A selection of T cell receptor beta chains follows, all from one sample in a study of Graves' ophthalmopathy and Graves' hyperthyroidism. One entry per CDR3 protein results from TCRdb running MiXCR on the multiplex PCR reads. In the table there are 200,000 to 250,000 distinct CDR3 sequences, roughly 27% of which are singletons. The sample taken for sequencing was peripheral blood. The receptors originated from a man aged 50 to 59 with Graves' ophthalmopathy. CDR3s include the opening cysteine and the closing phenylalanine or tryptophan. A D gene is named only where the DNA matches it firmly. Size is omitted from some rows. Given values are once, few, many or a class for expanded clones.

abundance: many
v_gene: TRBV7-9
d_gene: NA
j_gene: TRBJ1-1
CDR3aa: CASSLVGQGPLSGAFF
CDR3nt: TGTGCCAGCAGCTTAGTTGGGCAGGGGCCACTTTCGGGAGCTTTCTTT

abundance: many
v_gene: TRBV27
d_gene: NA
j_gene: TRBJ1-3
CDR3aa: CASSLSVPSRNTIYF
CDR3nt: TGTGCCAGCAGTTTATCGGTTCCATCCAGAAACACCATATATTTT

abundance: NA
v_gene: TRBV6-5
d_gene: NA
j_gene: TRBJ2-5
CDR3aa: CATEGGGETQYF
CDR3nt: TGTGCCACCGAGGGAGGTGGAGAGACCCAGTACTTC

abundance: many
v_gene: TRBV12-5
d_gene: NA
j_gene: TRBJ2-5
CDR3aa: CASGLYGETQYF
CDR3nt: TGTGCTAGTGGTTTATACGGGGAGACCCAGTACTTC

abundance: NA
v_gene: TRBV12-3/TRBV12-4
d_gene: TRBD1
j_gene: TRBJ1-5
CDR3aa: CASSLKGQESNQPQHF
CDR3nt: TGTGCCAGCAGTTTGAAGGGACAGGAGAGCAATCAGCCCCAGCATTTT

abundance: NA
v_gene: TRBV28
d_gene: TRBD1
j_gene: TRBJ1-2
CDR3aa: CASNLRGANYGYTF
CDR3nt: TGTGCCAGCAATCTCAGGGGGGCTAACTATGGCTACACCTTC

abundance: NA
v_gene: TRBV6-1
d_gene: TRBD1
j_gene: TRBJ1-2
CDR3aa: CASRRSRDSTNYGYTF
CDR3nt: TGTGCCAGCAGAAGAAGCCGGGACAGCACTAACTATGGCTACACCTTC

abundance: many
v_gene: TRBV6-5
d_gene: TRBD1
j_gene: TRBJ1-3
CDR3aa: CASGRDSAWDVTGNTIYF
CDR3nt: TGTGCCAGCGGACGGGACAGCGCGTGGGATGTCACTGGAAACACCATATATTTT

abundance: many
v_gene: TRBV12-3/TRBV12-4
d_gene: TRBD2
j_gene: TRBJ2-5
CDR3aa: CASTQLAGGNPETQYF
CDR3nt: TGTGCCAGCACCCAACTAGCGGGAGGGAACCCAGAGACCCAGTACTTC

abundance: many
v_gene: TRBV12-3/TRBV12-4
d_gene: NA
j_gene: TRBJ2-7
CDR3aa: CASSLGTADYEQYF
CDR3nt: TGTGCCAGCAGTTTAGGGACAGCCGACTACGAGCAGTACTTC

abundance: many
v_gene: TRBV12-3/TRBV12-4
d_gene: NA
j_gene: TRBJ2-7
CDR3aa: CASSLGESGGEQYF
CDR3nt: TGTGCCAGCAGTTTAGGGGAATCTGGGGGCGAGCAGTACTTC

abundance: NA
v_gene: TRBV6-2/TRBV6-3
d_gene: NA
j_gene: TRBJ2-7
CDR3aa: CASSYSPVEVPLYEQYF
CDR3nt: TGTGCCAGCAGTTACTCTCCCGTGGAAGTTCCCCTTTACGAGCAGTACTTC

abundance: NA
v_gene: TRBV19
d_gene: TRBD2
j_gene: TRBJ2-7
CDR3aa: CASSRAGVEVGQYF
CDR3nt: TGTGCCAGTAGTCGAGCGGGAGTAGAGGTTGGGCAGTACTTC

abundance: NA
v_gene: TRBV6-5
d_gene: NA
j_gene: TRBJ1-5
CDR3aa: CASGLRTGGRPQHF
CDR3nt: TGTGCCAGCGGTTTACGGACCGGAGGGCGGCCCCAGCATTTT

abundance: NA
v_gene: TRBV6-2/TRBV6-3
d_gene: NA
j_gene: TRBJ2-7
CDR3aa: CASSRGNYYEQYF
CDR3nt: TGTGCCAGCAGTCGAGGAAATTACTACGAGCAGTACTTC

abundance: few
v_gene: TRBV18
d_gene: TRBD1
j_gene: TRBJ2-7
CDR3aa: CASSNGQGLSYEQYF
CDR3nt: TGTGCCAGCTCCAATGGACAGGGCCTATCCTACGAGCAGTACTTC

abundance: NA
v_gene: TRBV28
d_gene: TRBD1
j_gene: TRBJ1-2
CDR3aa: CASSGPGGANYGYTF
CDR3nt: TGTGCCAGCAGTGGTCCAGGGGGGGCTAACTATGGCTACACCTTC

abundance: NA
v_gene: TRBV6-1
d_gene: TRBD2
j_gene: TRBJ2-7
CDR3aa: CASSAEPLAGGPGEQYF
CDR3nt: TGTGCCAGCAGTGCGGAGCCGCTAGCGGGGGGGCCGGGCGAGCAGTACTTC

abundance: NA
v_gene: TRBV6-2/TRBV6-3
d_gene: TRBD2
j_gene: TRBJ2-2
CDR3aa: CASSYTAGDTGELFF
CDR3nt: TGTGCCAGCAGTTACACAGCGGGAGATACCGGGGAGCTGTTTTTT

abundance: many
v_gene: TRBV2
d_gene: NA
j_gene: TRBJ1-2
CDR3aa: CASRLDSGYGYTF
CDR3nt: TGTGCCAGCAGACTGGACAGCGGCTATGGCTACACCTTC

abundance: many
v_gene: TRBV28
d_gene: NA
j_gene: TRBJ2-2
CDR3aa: CATTTTAGAGNTGELFF
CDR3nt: TGTGCCACGACAACGACCGCGGGGGCAGGGAACACCGGGGAGCTGTTTTTT

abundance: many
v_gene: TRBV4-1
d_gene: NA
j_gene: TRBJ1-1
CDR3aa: CASSQAEREAFF
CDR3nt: TGCGCCAGCAGCCAAGCCGAGCGGGAAGCTTTCTTT

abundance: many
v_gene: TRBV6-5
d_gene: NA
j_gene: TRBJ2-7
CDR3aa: CASSHRDQNYEQYF
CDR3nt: TGTGCCAGCAGTCACAGGGACCAGAACTACGAGCAGTACTTC

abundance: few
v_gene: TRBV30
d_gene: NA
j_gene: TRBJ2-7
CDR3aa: CAWSVGCTYEQYF
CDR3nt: TGTGCCTGGAGTGTAGGGTGTACCTACGAGCAGTACTTC

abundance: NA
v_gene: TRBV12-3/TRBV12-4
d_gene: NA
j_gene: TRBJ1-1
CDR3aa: CASSRAWGLPEAFF
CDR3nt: TGTGCCAGCAGCCGGGCCTGGGGTTTGCCTGAAGCTTTCTTT

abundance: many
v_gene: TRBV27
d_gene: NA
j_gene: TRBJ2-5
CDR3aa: CASSLSIGPQETQYF
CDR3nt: TGTGCCAGCAGTTTATCGATCGGGCCGCAAGAGACCCAGTACTTC

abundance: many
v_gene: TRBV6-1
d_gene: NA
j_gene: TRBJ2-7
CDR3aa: CASTPDGTYEQYF
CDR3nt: TGTGCCAGCACACCGGACGGAACCTACGAGCAGTACTTC

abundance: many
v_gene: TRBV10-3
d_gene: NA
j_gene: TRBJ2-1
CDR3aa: CAISESGGLASSYNEQFF
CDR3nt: TGTGCCATCAGTGAATCAGGAGGCCTAGCTTCCTCCTACAATGAGCAGTTCTTC

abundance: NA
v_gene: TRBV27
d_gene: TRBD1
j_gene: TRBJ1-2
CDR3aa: CASSPDRRGGYTF
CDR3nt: TGTGCCAGCAGTCCGGACAGGCGGGGTGGCTACACCTTC

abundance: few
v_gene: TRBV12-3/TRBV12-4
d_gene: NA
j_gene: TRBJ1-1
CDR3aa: CASSLEGGARTEAFF
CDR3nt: TGTGCCAGCAGTTTAGAGGGGGGCGCGAGGACTGAAGCTTTCTTT

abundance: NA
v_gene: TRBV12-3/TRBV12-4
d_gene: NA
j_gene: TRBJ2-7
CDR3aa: CASSHRDTGTYEQYF
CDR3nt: TGTGCCAGCAGTCACCGGGACACAGGAACCTACGAGCAGTACTTC

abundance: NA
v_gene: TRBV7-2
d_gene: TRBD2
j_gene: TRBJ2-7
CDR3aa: CASSFSGGLEQYF
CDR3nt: TGTGCCAGCAGTTTTAGCGGGGGGCTCGAGCAGTACTTC

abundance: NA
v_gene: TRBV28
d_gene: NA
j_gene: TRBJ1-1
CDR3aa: CASSFSLKVNTEAFF
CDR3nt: TGTGCCAGCAGTTTCTCCCTAAAGGTGAACACTGAAGCTTTCTTT

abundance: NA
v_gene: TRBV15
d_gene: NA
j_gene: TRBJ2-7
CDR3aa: CATSRASSNEQYF
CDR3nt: TGTGCCACCAGCAGAGCGTCCTCGAACGAGCAGTACTTC

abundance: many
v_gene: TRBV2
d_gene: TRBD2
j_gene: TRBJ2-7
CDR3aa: CASNWEGSYEQYF
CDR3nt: TGTGCCAGCAACTGGGAGGGCTCCTACGAGCAGTACTTC

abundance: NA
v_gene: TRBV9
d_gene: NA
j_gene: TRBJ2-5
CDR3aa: CASSVEPMTTQYF
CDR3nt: TGTGCCAGCAGCGTGGAACCCATGACGACCCAGTACTTC

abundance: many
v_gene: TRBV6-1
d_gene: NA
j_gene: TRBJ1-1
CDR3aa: CASRNTEAFF
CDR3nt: TGTGCCAGCAGGAACACTGAAGCTTTCTTT

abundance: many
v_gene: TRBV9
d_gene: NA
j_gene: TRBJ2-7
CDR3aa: CASSVEGSRGEQYF
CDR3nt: TGTGCCAGCAGCGTAGAAGGGAGCAGGGGCGAGCAGTACTTC

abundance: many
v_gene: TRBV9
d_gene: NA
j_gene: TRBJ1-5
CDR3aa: CASSVATGQPQHF
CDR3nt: TGTGCCAGCAGCGTAGCTACAGGGCAGCCCCAGCATTTT

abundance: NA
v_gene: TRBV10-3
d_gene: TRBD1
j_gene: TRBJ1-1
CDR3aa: CAIMGDRNTEAFF
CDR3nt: TGTGCCATCATGGGGGACAGAAACACTGAAGCTTTCTTT

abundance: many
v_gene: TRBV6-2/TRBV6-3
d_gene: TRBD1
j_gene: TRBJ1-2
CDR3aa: CASSFRGQGPGGYTF
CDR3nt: TGTGCCAGCAGTTTTCGAGGACAGGGACCCGGTGGCTACACCTTC

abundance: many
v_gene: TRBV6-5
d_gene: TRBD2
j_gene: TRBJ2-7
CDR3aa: CASSPGLISGSTYEQYF
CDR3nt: TGTGCCAGCAGCCCTGGACTGATTAGCGGGAGCACCTACGAGCAGTACTTC

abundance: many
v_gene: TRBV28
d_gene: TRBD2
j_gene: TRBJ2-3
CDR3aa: CASRLTSASTDTQYF
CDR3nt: TGTGCCAGCAGGTTGACTAGCGCCAGCACAGATACGCAGTATTTT

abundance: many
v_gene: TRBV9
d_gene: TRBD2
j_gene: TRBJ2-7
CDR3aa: CASSVADDSGSYEQYF
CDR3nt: TGTGCCAGCAGCGTAGCTGATGATAGCGGGAGCTACGAGCAGTACTTC